This T cell receptor beta chain was profiled in a study of shared clonotypes between healthy human individuals. Study conclusions and caveats: Naive subsets generally exceeded memory subsets in estimated richness.

The CDR3 runs 15 residues. V was clipped by 0 bases and J by 2 bases, with 11 bases between them. Germline CDR1 and CDR2: SGHAT and FQNNGV. In the case of this clone: Its antigen remains unknown.

Naive CD8 populations comprised CD45RO-negative cells positively selected for CCR7, excluding terminally differentiated effector memory CD45RA+ cells. Clones were read by immunoSEQ multiplex PCR, and TCRdb kept only the in-frame ones, dropping some. This sample has around 1.9 million clones, with approximately 94% found just once. The chain is built from TRBV11-2 and TRBJ2-7; unclear D gene. This clonotype was sampled from a man aged 18 to 30 in good health. Some clones in this sample may be carry-over from other donors' samples. Sequencing input: naive CD8+ T cells from PBMCs. The CDR3 loop is CASSLDHGQTYEQYF. CDR3 DNA: TGTGCCAGCAGCTTAGATCACGGCCAGACCTACGAGCAGTACTTC.